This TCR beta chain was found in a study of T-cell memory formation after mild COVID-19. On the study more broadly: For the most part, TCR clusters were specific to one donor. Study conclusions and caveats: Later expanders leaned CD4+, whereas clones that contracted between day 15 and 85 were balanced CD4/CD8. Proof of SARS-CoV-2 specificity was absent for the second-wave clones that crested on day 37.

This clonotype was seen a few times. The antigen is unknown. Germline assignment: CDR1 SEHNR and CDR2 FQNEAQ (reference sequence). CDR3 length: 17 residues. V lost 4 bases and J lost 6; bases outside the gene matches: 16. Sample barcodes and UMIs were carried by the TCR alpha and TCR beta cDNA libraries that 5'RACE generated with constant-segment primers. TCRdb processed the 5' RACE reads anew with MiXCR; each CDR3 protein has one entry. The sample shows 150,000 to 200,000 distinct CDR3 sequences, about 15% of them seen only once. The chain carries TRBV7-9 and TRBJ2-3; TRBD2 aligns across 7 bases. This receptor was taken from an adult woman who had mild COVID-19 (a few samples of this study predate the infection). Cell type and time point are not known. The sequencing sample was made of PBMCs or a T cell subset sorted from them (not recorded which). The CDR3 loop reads CASSSTLAVGGPDTQYF. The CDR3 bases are TGTGCCAGCAGCTCTACCCTAGCGGTCGGAGGTCCGGATACGCAGTATTTT.